Given below is one TCR beta chain in context. The method, 5' RACE with UMI labels, was used to prepare the TRB cDNA libraries. TCRdb re-called the 5' RACE reads; every CDR3 protein appears as one record, without DNA. This sample lists 45,000 to 65,000 distinct CDR3 sequences; its ten largest clones have roughly 1.6%. There are 14 residues in the CDR3. Germline V gene sequence: CDR1 MNHEY, CDR2 SVGAGI. These data are taken from a study of CXCR3-negative and CXCR3-positive naive CD8 T cells. The source material was naive CXCR3- CD8+ T cells from blood. The subset denotes: CD45RO-CCR7+CD27+CD95- naive CD8+ T cells lacking CXCR3 (TNR3-). The chain has TRBV6-5 and TRBJ2-1; TCRdb outputs TRBD2, but without DNA this stays unchecked. The sequence derives from a human donor in good health. Some clones in this sample may be carry-over from other donors' samples. The CDR3 reads CASSYRLADNEQFF.